The 2 T cell receptor beta chains presented below share a single source sample, sequenced in a study of OX40 agonist ivuxolimab in advanced cancers. Measured with immunoSEQ multiplex PCR; TCRdb has only the in-frame clones, and not every one. The sample has 57,000 or so clones, roughly 80% seen once. Sequencing was performed on CD4+ or CD8+ T cells sorted from blood, taken in a trial of the OX40 agonist ivuxolimab. The receptors were gathered from an adult with an advanced solid tumor such as melanoma, head and neck, liver or kidney cancer.

This clone was detected a few times. J is TRBJ2-7 and V is TRBV19; maybe TRBD2 (6 bases). This CDR3 contains 12 residues. Germline CDR1 is LNHDA and CDR2 is SQIVND (reference sequence). Trimming removed 6 bases from V and 3 bases from J, with 9 bases in between. CDR3 loop: CASRGTGYEQYF. CDR3 sequence (DNA): TGTGCCAGTAGAGGGACTGGCTACGAGCAGTACTTC. Together with reference TRBV19 and TRBJ2-7, the CDR3 gives the full variable domain: DGGITQSPKYLFRKEGQNVTLSCEQNLNHDAMYWYRQDPGQGLRLIYYSQIVNDFQKGDIAEGYSVSREKKESFPLTVTSAQKNPTAFYLCASRGTGYEQYFGPGTRLTVT.

This chain joins TRBV30 and TRBJ2-7; D ambiguous. This CDR3 spans 13 amino acids. V was trimmed by 0 bases and J by 3 bases, leaving 9 bases between them. Looked up from germline, CDR1 is GTSNPN and CDR2 is SVGIG (reference sequence). The CDR3 loop reads CAWSVRLYYEQYF. CDR3 sequence (DNA): TGTGCCTGGAGTGTACGGCTGTACTACGAGCAGTACTTC.